These 10 T cell receptor beta chains share one sample of origin, sequenced in a study of cytomegalovirus exposure and HLA in healthy donors (TCRdb year 2017). The receptor library was made with the immunoSEQ multiplex PCR assay. For the multiplex PCR, a mixture combining 60 forward primers for TCR Vbeta segments and 13 reverse primers for TCR Jbeta segments was used. The immuneACCESS repertoire file appears here via TCRdb, limited to in-frame rearrangements. These files lack a portion of the clones; in checked studies, under half of the deficit traces to unresolved V genes, and the cause of the others is not known. The sample table records some 150,000 clones; roughly 89% of these occur just once. The top ten constitute about 0.9% of the sample. The sequencing sample was made of PBMCs. The origin of the receptors is a woman in her twenties or thirties in good health and CMV-seronegative.

On this clone: The junction departs from germline at one end; a sequencing error may be responsible. The chain links TRBV4-1 to TRBJ2-1; 12 bases are a match to TRBD1. CDR3 size: 16 residues. Germline loops: CDR1 MGHRA, CDR2 YSYEKL. The CDR3 nucleotides read TGCGCCAGCCGCCAGCCGGGACAGGGGGCAGGTAATGAGCAGTTCTTC. Translated, it gives CASRQPGQGAGNEQFF.

V is TRBV5-1 and J is TRBJ2-1, with D perhaps TRBD2 (6 bases). Germline V lookup: CDR1 SGHRS, CDR2 YFSETQ. This CDR3 comprises 16 residues. Trimming cost V 3 bases and J 7 bases, with 20 bases left between them. The CDR3 bases are TGCGCCAGCAGCTCGACGGGACTTCCTTCGGTGAATGAGCAGTTCTTC. Protein product: CASSSTGLPSVNEQFF.

CDR3 region: CAIKGGSRTIPNYGYTF. CDR3 bases: TGTGCCATCAAAGGCGGCAGCCGAACGATACCTAACTATGGCTACACCTTC. The rearrangement links TRBV10-3 to TRBJ1-2; D remains unclear. From germline, CDR1 is ENHRY and CDR2 SYGVKD. CDR3 size: 17 residues. The V and J ends lost 7 bases and 0 bases respectively, with 21 bases between them.

V usage is TRBV6-5 and J usage is TRBJ1-6; D not certain. The CDR3 consists of 16 residues. CDR1 and CDR2 from the germline V gene are MNHEY and SVGAGI. V lost 2 bases, J lost 6 bases, and 14 bases lay in between. Written as DNA, the CDR3 is TGTGCCAGCAGTTACACGGCGTCAGCGGCTAATTCACCCCTCCACTTT. The encoded protein is CASSYTASAANSPLHF.

The chain carries TRBV2 and TRBJ1-4; D possibly corresponds to TRBD1 (5 bases). The CDR3 contains 15 residues. Trimming cost V 6 bases and J 7 bases, with 18 bases left between them. Germline CDR1 and CDR2: SNHLY and FYNNEI. CDR3 nucleotide sequence: TGTGCCAGCAGGCCCTGGGGGGGAGGAGGTGAAAAACTGTTTTTT. Protein product: CASRPWGGGGEKLFF.

This clone appeared a few times. The V gene is TRBV19, the J gene TRBJ1-2; 7 bases are a match to TRBD1. CDR3 length: 13 residues. Germline V lookup: CDR1 LNHDA, CDR2 SQIVND (reference sequence). After removal of 5 bases from V and 6 bases from J, the junction contained 6 bases not matched to a gene. The CDR3 sequence: CASSPQGEDGYTF. The CDR3 DNA reads TGTGCCAGTAGTCCGCAGGGGGAAGATGGCTACACCTTC.

The rearrangement uses TRBV30 and TRBJ2-5; D unclear. The assigned J gene may be wrong: the sequence end matches TRBJ2-7 better. The CDR3 has 12 residues. CDR1 is GTSNPN and CDR2 is SVGIG in the germline V gene (reference sequence). The CDR3 DNA reads TGTGCCTGGATGATGGGCTCCTACGAGCAGTACTTC. This translates into CAWMMGSYEQYF.

The DNA of the CDR3 is TGTGCCAGCAGTACCGGGACAGTTCTGAACACCATATATTTT. This translates into CASSTGTVLNTIYF. J is TRBJ1-3 and V is TRBV6-1, with 7 bases that match TRBD1. The germline V gene has CDR1 MNHNS and CDR2 SASEGT. V shed 5 bases and J 7 bases; nucleotides not matched to a gene: 8. The CDR3 is 14 residues long.

The chain is built from TRBV28 and TRBJ1-5; 8 bases are shared with TRBD1. The CDR3 contains 14 residues. Germline CDR1 MDHEN, CDR2 SYDVKM. V gave up 3 bases and J gave up 2 bases; unmatched junction bases: 0. The CDR3 region is CASSLTGGNQPQHF. The CDR3 nucleotides are TGTGCCAGCAGTTTGACAGGGGGCAATCAGCCCCAGCATTTT. The full variable domain, in which reference TRBV28 and TRBJ1-5 provide the parts outside the CDR3, is DVKVTQSSRYLVKRTGEKVFLECVQDMDHENMFWYRQDPGLGLRLIYFSYDVKMKEKGDIPEGYSVSREKKERFSLILESASTNQTSMYLCASSLTGGNQPQHFGDGTRLSIL.

The CDR3 DNA is TGTGCCAGTTCGATCCGGGACAGCAACACCGGGGAGCTGTTTTTT. This encodes CASSIRDSNTGELFF. The chain joins TRBV21-1 to TRBJ2-2; the table's D gene call, TRBD1, was not cross checked with the DNA. TRBV21-1 is a known pseudogene. The CDR3 extends over 15 amino acids.